This T cell receptor beta chain was observed in a study of blood T cells in healthy people across ages. Broader study findings: Naive T cell percentage showed a strong correlation with TCR beta diversity. Per-million-T-cell TCR beta diversity fell roughly linearly with age.

This clonotype turned up a few times. Its antigen is not known. Healthy individuals of Caucasian origin from Russia, aged roughly 6 to 90, served as donors. J gave up 4 bases and V 6 bases, and 5 bases lay outside the gene matches. From germline, CDR1 is MNHEY and CDR2 SVGEGT. The CDR3 length is 14 residues. Primers used in a second PCR of roughly 6 to 12 cycles were a sample-barcoded 5' primer and a J-beta primer mix. TCRdb called the 5' RACE reads again in MiXCR, with one record for every CDR3 protein. Of around 900,000 distinct CDR3 sequences in the sample, 29% were seen once. This chain links TRBV6-2 or TRBV6-3 with TRBJ2-3; TRBD2 matches 9 bases. The sample comprised blood. This TCR came from a woman of 80 years or more in good health. The CDR3 protein is CASRFAGGPDTQYF. The DNA for the CDR3 is TGTGCCAGCAGGTTTGCGGGGGGGCCAGATACGCAGTATTTT.